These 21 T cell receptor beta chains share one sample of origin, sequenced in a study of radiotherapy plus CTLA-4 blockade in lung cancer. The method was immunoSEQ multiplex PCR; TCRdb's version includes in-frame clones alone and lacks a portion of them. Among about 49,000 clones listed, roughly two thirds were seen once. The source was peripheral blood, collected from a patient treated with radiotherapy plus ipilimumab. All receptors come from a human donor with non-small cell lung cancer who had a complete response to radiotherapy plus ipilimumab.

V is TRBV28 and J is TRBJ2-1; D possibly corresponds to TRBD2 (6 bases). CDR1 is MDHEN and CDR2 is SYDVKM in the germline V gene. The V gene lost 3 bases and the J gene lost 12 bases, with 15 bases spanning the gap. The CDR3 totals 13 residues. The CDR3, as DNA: TGTGCCAGCAGTTTGACTAGTAATCATTTGCAGTTCTTC. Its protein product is CASSLTSNHLQFF.

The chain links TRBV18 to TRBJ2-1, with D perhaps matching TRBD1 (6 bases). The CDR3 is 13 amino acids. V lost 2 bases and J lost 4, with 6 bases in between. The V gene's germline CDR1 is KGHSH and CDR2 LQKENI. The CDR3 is CASSPGQYNEQFF. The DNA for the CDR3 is TGTGCCAGCTCACCAGGACAGTACAATGAGCAGTTCTTC.

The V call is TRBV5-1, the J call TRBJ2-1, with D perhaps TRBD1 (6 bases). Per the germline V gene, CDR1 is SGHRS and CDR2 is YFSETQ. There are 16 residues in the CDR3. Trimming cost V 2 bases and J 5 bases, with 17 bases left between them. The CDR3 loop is CASSLLTPGTNNEQFF. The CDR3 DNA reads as TGCGCCAGCAGCTTATTAACCCCCGGGACAAACAATGAGCAGTTCTTC.

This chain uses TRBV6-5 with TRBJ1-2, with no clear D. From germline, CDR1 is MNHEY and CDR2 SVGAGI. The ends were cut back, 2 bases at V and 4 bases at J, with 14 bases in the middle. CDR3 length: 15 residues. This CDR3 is CASSYEPVSPYGYTF. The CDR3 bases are TGTGCCAGCAGTTACGAGCCGGTTTCTCCCTATGGCTACACCTTC.

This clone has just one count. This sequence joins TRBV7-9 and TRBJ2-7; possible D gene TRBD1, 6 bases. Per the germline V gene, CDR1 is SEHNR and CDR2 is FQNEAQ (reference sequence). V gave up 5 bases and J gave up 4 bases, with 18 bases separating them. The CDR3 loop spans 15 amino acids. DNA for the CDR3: TGTGCCAGCAGCCCCCGGGACATGGATCTTTACGAGCAGTACTTC. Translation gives CASSPRDMDLYEQYF.

The DNA of the CDR3 is TGTGCCAGCAGTTACGGGACCAGGGGGGCCATATATTTT. It yields the protein CASSYGTRGAIYF. The V call is TRBV28, the J call TRBJ1-3; 7 bases are shared with TRBD1. This CDR3 comprises 13 residues. V dropped 4 bases and J dropped 11; count of bases not matched to a gene: 8. Germline values: CDR1 MDHEN, CDR2 SYDVKM.

DNA for the CDR3: TGCGCCAGCAGCTTGGGCGGGGGACCGGCAAATGGCTACACCTTC. Its translation is CASSLGGGPANGYTF. This rearrangement joins TRBV5-1 to TRBJ1-2; perhaps TRBD1 as D (5 bases). Trimming shortened V by 0 bases and J by 6 bases, and 15 bases separated the two germline ends. The CDR3 covers 15 residues. The germline CDR1 and CDR2 sequences are SGHRS and YFSETQ.

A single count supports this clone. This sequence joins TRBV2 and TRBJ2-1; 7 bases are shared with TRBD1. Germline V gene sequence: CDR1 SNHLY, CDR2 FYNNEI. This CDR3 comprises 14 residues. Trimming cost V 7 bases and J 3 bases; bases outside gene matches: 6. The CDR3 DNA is TGTGCCAGCATACCTCGGGACAGCTACAATGAGCAGTTCTTC. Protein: CASIPRDSYNEQFF.

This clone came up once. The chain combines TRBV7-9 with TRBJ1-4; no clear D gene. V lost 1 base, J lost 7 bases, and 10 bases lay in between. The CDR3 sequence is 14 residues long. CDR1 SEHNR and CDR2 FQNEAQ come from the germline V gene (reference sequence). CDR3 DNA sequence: TGTGCCAGCAGCTTAGTTCAAGTCGGTGAAAAACTGTTTTTT. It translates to CASSLVQVGEKLFF.

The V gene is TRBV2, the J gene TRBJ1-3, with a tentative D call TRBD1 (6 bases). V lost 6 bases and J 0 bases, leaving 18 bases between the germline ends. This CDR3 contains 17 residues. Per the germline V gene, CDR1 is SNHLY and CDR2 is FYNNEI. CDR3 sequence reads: CASRASETGRSGNTIYF. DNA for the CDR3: TGTGCCAGCAGGGCGAGCGAGACAGGACGCTCTGGAAACACCATATATTTT.

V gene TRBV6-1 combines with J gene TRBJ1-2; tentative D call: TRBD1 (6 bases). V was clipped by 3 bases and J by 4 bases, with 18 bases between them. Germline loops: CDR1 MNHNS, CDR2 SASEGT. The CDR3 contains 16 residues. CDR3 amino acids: CASSDSLRGVGYGYTF. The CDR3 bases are TGTGCCAGCAGTGATTCTCTCAGGGGAGTCGGCTATGGCTACACCTTC.

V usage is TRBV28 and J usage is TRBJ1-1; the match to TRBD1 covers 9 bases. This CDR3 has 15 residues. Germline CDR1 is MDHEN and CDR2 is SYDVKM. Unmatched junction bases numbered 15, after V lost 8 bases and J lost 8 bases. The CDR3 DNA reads TGTGCCAGCCAGCGATCGGGACAGGGTTTTGGGGAAGCTTTCTTT. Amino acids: CASQRSGQGFGEAFF. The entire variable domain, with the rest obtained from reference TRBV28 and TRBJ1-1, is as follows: DVKVTQSSRYLVKRTGEKVFLECVQDMDHENMFWYRQDPGLGLRLIYFSYDVKMKEKGDIPEGYSVSREKKERFSLILESASTNQTSMYLCASQRSGQGFGEAFFGQGTRLTVV.

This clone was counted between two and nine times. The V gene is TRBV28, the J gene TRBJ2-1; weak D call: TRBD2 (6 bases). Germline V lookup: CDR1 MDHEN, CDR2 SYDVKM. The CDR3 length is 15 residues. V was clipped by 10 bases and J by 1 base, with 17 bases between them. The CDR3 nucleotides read TGTGCCACCGATTGGGTAGCGGATTCCTACAATGAGCAGTTCTTC. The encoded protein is CATDWVADSYNEQFF.

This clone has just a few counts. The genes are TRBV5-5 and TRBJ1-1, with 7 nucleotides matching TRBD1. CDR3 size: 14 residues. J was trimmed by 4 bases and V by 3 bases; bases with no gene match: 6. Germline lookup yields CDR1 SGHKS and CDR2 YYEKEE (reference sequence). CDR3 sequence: CASSSRQGLTEAFF. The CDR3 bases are TGTGCCAGCAGCTCGAGACAGGGACTCACTGAAGCTTTCTTT.

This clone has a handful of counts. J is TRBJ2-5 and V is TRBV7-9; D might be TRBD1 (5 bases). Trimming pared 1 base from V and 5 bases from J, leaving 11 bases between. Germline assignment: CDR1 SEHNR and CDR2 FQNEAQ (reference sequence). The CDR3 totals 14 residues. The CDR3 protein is CASSLVGARETQYF. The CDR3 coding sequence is TGTGCCAGCAGCTTAGTAGGGGCGAGGGAGACCCAGTACTTC.

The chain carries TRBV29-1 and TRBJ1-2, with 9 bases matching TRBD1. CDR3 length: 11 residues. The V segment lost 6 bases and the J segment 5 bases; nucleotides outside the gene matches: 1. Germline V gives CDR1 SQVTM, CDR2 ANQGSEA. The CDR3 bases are TGCAGCGTGACAGGGGGGTATGGCTACACCTTC. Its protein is CSVTGGYGYTF.

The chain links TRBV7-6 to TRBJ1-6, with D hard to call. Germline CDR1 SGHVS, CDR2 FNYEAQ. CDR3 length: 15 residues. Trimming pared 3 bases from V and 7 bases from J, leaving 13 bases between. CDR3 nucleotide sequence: TGTGCCAGCAGCTTGTCTGAAGCGGGCAATTCACCCCTCCACTTT. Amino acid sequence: CASSLSEAGNSPLHF.

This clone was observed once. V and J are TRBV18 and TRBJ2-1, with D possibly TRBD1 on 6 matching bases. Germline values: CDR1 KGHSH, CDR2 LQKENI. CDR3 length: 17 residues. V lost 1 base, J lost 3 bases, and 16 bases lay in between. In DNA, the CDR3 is TGTGCCAGCTCACCACTCAGGGGAGCCCTACTCTACAATGAGCAGTTCTTC. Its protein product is CASSPLRGALLYNEQFF.

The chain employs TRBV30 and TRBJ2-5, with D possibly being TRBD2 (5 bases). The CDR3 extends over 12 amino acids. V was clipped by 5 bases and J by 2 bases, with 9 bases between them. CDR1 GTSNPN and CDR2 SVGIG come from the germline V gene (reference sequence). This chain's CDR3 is CAWDGVQETQYF. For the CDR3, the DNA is TGTGCCTGGGACGGGGTTCAAGAGACCCAGTACTTC. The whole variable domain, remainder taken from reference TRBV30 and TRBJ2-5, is SQTIHQWPATLVQPVGSPLSLECTVEGTSNPNLYWYRQAAGRGLQLLFYSVGIGQISSEVPQNLSASRPQDRQFILSSKKLLLSDSGFYLCAWDGVQETQYFGPGTRLLVL.

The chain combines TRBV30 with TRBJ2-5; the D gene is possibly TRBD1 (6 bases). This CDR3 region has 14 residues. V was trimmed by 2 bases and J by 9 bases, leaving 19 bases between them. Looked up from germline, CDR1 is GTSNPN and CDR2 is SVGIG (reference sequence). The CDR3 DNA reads TGTGCCTGGAGTCCGGCAGGGGTATTGAGGGCCCAGTACTTC. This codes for CAWSPAGVLRAQYF.

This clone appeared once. The CDR3 spells CASKTQGLAGATDTQYF. The CDR3 DNA is TGTGCCAGCAAAACACAAGGACTAGCGGGGGCCACAGATACGCAGTATTTT. The J gene is TRBJ2-3, the V gene TRBV2, with 13 bases matching TRBD2. Germline CDR1 is SNHLY and CDR2 is FYNNEI. V dropped 7 bases and J dropped 2; count of bases not matched to a gene: 9. The CDR3 totals 17 residues. The full variable domain, its missing parts supplied by reference TRBV2 and TRBJ2-3, is EPEVTQTPSHQVTQMGQEVILRCVPISNHLYFYWYRQILGQKVEFLVSFYNNEISEKSEIFDDQFSVERPDGSNFTLKIRSTKLEDSAMYFCASKTQGLAGATDTQYFGPGTRLTVL.